This section outlines one TCR beta chain sequence together with its context. Only in-frame clones appear in the TCRdb table, and some are missing; sequencing was by immunoSEQ multiplex PCR. The table includes some 100,000 clones, 80% to 95% detected once. This CDR3 is built from 17 residues. V lost 1 base to trimming and J lost 0 bases; unmatched junction nucleotides: 7. Germline values: CDR1 LGHNT, CDR2 FRNRAP. The record originates from a study of OX40 agonist ivuxolimab in advanced cancers. The V gene is TRBV12-5, the J gene TRBJ2-3, with 7 bases that match TRBD2. This clonotype was sampled from an adult with an advanced solid tumor such as melanoma, head and neck, liver or kidney cancer. The sequencing used CD4+ or CD8+ T cells sorted from blood, collected in a trial of the OX40 agonist ivuxolimab. The CDR3 coding sequence is TGTGCTAGTGGTTTGGCAGTGACTAGCCTTAGCACAGATACGCAGTATTTT. Translated: CASGLAVTSLSTDTQYF.